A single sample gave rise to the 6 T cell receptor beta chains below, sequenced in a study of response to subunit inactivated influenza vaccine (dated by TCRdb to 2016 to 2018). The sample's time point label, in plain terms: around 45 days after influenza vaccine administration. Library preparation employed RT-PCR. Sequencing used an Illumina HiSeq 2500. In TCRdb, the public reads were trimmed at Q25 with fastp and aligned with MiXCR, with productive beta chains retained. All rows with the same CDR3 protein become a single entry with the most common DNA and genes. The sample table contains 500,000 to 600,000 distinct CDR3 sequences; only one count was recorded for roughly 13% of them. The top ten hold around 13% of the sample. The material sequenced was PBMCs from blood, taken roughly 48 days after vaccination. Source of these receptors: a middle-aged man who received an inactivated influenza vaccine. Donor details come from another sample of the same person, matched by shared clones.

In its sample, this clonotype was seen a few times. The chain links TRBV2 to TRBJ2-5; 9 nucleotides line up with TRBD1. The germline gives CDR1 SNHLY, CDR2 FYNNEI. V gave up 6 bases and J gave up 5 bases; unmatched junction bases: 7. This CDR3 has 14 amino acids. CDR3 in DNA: TGTGCCAGCAGAACAACAGGGGGCGGGGAGACCCAGTACTTC. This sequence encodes CASRTTGGGETQYF.

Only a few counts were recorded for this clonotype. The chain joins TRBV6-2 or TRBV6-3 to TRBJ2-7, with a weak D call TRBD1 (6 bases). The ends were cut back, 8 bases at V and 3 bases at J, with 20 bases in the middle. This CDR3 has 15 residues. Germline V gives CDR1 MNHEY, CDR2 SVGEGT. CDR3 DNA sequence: TGTGCCAGCGTGGCAGGGGAACATCTGAACTACGAGCAGTACTTC. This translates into CASVAGEHLNYEQYF.

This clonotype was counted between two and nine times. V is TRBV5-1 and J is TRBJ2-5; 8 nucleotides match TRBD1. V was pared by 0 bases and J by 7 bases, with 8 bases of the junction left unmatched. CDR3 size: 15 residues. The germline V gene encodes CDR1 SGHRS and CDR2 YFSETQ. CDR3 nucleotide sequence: TGCGCCAGCAGCTTGGCCGTCGGACAGGGAACGACCCAGTACTTC. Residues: CASSLAVGQGTTQYF. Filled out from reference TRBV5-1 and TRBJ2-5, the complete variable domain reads KAGVTQTPRYLIKTRGQQVTLSCSPISGHRSVSWYQQTPGQGLQFLFEYFSETQRNKGNFPGRFSGRQFSNSRSEMNVSTLELGDSALYLCASSLAVGQGTTQYFGPGTRLLVL.

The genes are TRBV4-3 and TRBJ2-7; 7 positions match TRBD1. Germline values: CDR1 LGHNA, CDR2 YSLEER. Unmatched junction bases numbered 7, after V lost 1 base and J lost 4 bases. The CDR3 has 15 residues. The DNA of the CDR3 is TGCGCCAGCAGCCAAGGAGTAGGGGGCAGGTACGAGCAGTACTTC. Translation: CASSQGVGGRYEQYF.

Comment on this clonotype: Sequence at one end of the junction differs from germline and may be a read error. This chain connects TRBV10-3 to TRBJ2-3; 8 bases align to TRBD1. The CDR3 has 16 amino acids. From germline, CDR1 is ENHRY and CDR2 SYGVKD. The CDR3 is CAISDKDRDGGDSQYF. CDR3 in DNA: TGTGCCATCAGTGATAAGGACAGGGATGGTGGAGATTCGCAGTATTTT.

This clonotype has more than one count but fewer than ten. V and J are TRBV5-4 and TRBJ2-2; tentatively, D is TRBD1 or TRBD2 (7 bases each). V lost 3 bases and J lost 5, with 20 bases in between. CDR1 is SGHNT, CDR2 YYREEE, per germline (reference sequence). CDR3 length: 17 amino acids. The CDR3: CASSSGTVVRGTGELFF. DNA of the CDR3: TGTGCCAGCAGCTCCGGGACAGTGGTGCGGGGGACCGGGGAGCTGTTTTTT. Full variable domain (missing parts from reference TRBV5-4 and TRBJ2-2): ETGVTQSPTHLIKTRGQQVTLRCSSQSGHNTVSWYQQALGQGPQFIFQYYREEENGRGNFPPRFSGLQFPNYSSELNVNALELDDSALYLCASSSGTVVRGTGELFFGEGSRLTVL.